The 18 T cell receptor beta chains reported below all come from one sample, sequenced in a study of control samples from healthy donors and cancer patients. Using immunoSEQ multiplex PCR, the repertoire was profiled, and TCRdb retains in-frame clones only, with some absent. Among approximately 100,000 clones listed, around nine tenths were seen once. The sample comprised blood. These receptor sequences come from a man between 25 and 39 years old in good health.

The V gene is TRBV30, the J gene TRBJ1-4, with 8 bases aligning to TRBD1. The CDR3 is made up of 14 amino acids. V lost 3 bases, J lost 8 bases, and 8 bases stayed unmatched. Germline-derived CDR1 and CDR2 are GTSNPN and SVGIG (reference sequence). The DNA for the CDR3 is TGTGCCTGGAGGGACAGGGTTCCGGCGGAAAAACTGTTTTTT. Its translation is CAWRDRVPAEKLFF.

The chain recombines TRBV5-5 with TRBJ2-3; D is unresolved. Germline-derived CDR1 and CDR2 are SGHKS and YYEKEE (reference sequence). The CDR3 length is 12 residues. With 2 bases removed from V and 5 bases from J, the gap between germline ends came to 6 bases. The CDR3, as DNA: TGTGCCAGCAGCTTTCTCGGAGATACGCAGTATTTT. This encodes CASSFLGDTQYF.

The chain joins TRBV6-5 to TRBJ2-3; TRBD1 is a possible D gene (6 bases). CDR1 and CDR2 from the germline V gene are MNHEY and SVGAGI. The CDR3 has 14 residues. V lost 4 bases and J lost 6, with 14 bases in between. The CDR3 DNA reads TGTGCCAGCAGTTGGGCAGGGGCTGTCGATACGCAGTATTTT. Its protein product is CASSWAGAVDTQYF.

This clone appeared a few times. The chain employs TRBV4-2 and TRBJ1-5; D is perhaps TRBD1 (6 bases). CDR3 size: 15 residues. The V and J ends lost 4 bases and 5 bases respectively, with 15 bases between them. Germline CDR1 is LGHNA and CDR2 is YNFKEQ. The CDR3 loop is CASSRTATGDQPQHF. The CDR3, as DNA: TGTGCCAGCAGCCGGACAGCGACTGGGGATCAGCCCCAGCATTTT.

This chain uses TRBV12-5 with TRBJ1-1, with D uncertain. Trimming left V 0 bases short and J 8 bases short, with 13 bases between. Germline V gene lookup returns CDR1 LGHNT and CDR2 FRNRAP. The CDR3 sequence is 14 residues long. The CDR3 loop is CASGLVVPSPEAFF. CDR3 sequence (DNA): TGTGCTAGTGGTTTGGTAGTTCCAAGCCCCGAAGCTTTCTTT.

V is TRBV19 and J is TRBJ1-1; D is unresolved. The ends were cut back, 5 bases at V and 0 bases at J, with 10 bases in the middle. Germline V lookup: CDR1 LNHDA, CDR2 SQIVND (reference sequence). CDR3 length equals 14 residues. CDR3 loop: CASSSWRVNTEAFF. DNA for the CDR3: TGTGCCAGTAGTTCGTGGAGGGTGAACACTGAAGCTTTCTTT.

The V and J genes are TRBV7-9 and TRBJ2-1; TRBD1 matches at 9 bases. With V trimmed by 5 bases and J by 7 bases, 12 bases remained unmatched. Looked up from germline, CDR1 is SEHNR and CDR2 is FQNEAQ (reference sequence). CDR3 length: 16 amino acids. The DNA for the CDR3 is TGTGCCAGCAGCCCGCTGAGGGACAGGGCTGCGAATGAGCAGTTCTTC. This codes for CASSPLRDRAANEQFF.

The J gene is TRBJ2-1, the V gene TRBV2; TRBD2 might be the D (7 bases). The CDR3 is 14 residues long. Trimming removed 7 bases at V and 2 bases at J, with 12 bases between. In germline, CDR1 is SNHLY, CDR2 FYNNEI. The CDR3 nucleotides are TGTGCCAGCAAGGGGGAGGGAACCTACAATGAGCAGTTCTTC. Translating it yields CASKGEGTYNEQFF.

Here the CDR3 reads CSVADPSSYNEQFF. CDR3 DNA: TGCAGCGTTGCGGACCCCAGCTCCTACAATGAGCAGTTCTTC. V usage is TRBV29-1 and J usage is TRBJ2-1; D uncertain. The CDR3 loop spans 14 amino acids. Germline CDR1 is SQVTM and CDR2 is ANQGSEA. V was clipped by 4 bases and J by 0 bases, with 10 bases between them.

The rearrangement links TRBV12-5 to TRBJ1-1; D not resolved. From germline, CDR1 is LGHNT and CDR2 FRNRAP. The ends were cut back, 7 bases at V and 1 base at J, with 4 bases in the middle. The CDR3 totals 11 residues. The CDR3 loop reads CASVQNTEAFF. In nucleotides, the CDR3 is TGTGCTAGTGTTCAGAACACTGAAGCTTTCTTT.

The chain couples TRBV11-1 to TRBJ1-1, with a weak D call TRBD1 (5 bases). The germline V gene encodes CDR1 SGHAT and CDR2 FQDESV (reference sequence). The CDR3 runs 15 residues. Trimming cost V 5 bases and J 5 bases, with 18 bases left between them. In DNA, the CDR3 is TGTGCCAGCAGCCGGTACCAGGGACGGGAAACTGAAGCTTTCTTT. Encoded protein: CASSRYQGRETEAFF.

The rearrangement joins TRBV4-1 to TRBJ2-3; 8 bases are shared with TRBD2. The germline gives CDR1 MGHRA, CDR2 YSYEKL. The V segment lost 1 base and the J segment 2 bases; nucleotides outside the gene matches: 5. The CDR3 contains 16 residues. Here the CDR3 DNA reads TGCGCCAGCAGCCAAGCGGGGGGGGGAATCACAGATACGCAGTATTTT. Amino acid sequence: CASSQAGGGITDTQYF.

The chain employs TRBV5-6 and TRBJ1-2; no reliable D call. The CDR3 runs 14 residues. Germline CDR1 and CDR2: SGHDT and YYEEEE. V was pared by 0 bases and J by 0 bases, with 6 bases between. In nucleotides, the CDR3 is TGTGCCAGCAGCTTGGCCGGGCCTAACTATGGCTACACCTTC. Protein: CASSLAGPNYGYTF.

This clone was seen ten or more times. The CDR3 region is CASSPHSGTVVEEQYF. The CDR3 DNA sequence: TGTGCCAGCAGCCCACATTCCGGGACAGTAGTGGAAGAGCAGTACTTC. This rearrangement joins TRBV7-9 to TRBJ2-7; 7 nucleotides match TRBD1. The CDR3 has 16 amino acids. V lost 5 bases, J lost 7 bases, and 17 bases stayed unmatched. Germline lookup yields CDR1 SEHNR and CDR2 FQNEAQ (reference sequence).

The chain combines TRBV2 with TRBJ1-2, with 7 bases fitting TRBD1. The germline V gene has CDR1 SNHLY and CDR2 FYNNEI. The CDR3 length is 16 residues. With V trimmed by 4 bases and J by 0 bases, 8 bases remained unmatched. The CDR3 protein is CASSGPGTESNYGYTF. The CDR3 DNA reads TGTGCCAGCAGTGGGCCCGGGACAGAGTCTAACTATGGCTACACCTTC.

J is TRBJ2-1 and V is TRBV7-6, with D perhaps TRBD2 (6 bases). The CDR3 has 15 amino acids. V was shortened by 1 base and J by 2 bases, with 9 bases between the two germline ends. The germline CDR1 and CDR2 sequences are SGHVS and FNYEAQ. As DNA, the CDR3 is TGTGCCAGCAGCTTAGAAGGGACTCCCTACAATGAGCAGTTCTTC. The encoded protein is CASSLEGTPYNEQFF.

The CDR3 DNA reads as TGTGCCAGCAGCATCCGGGATCAACTTGGGGATACGCAGTATTTT. It is translated as CASSIRDQLGDTQYF. V is TRBV21-1 and J is TRBJ2-3; TRBD2 was called by the table and not checked on the DNA. TRBV21-1 is a known pseudogene. This CDR3 spans 15 amino acids.

DNA for the CDR3: TGTGCCACCGAAGGGAGATTTAGGGGTGAAAAACTGTTTTTT. It translates to CATEGRFRGEKLFF. This chain joins TRBV7-9 and TRBJ1-4; D is perhaps TRBD1 (5 bases). V was cut by 10 bases and J by 7 bases, with 19 bases left in between. Germline CDR1 and CDR2: SEHNR and FQNEAQ (reference sequence). The CDR3 totals 14 residues.